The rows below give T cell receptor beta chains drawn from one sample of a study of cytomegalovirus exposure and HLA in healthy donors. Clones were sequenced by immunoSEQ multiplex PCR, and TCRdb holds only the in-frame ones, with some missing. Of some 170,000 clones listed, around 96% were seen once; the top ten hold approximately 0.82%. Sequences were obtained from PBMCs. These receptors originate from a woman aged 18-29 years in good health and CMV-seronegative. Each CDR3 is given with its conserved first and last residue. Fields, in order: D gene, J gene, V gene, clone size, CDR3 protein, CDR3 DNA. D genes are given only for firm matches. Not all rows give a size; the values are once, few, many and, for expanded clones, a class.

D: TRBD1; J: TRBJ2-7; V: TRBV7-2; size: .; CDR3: CASSFFQGAHEQYF; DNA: TGTGCCAGCAGCTTTTTTCAGGGGGCCCACGAGCAGTACTTC
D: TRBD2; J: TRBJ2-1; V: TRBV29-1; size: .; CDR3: CSAGLALGNNEQFF; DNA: TGCAGCGCCGGACTAGCGTTGGGAAACAATGAGCAGTTCTTC
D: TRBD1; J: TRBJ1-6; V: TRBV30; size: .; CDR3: CAWSRDRASYNSPLHF; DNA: TGTGCCTGGTCCCGGGACAGGGCCTCCTATAATTCACCCCTCCACTTT
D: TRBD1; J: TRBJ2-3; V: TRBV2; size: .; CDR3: CASGQGSGDTQYF; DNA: TGTGCCAGCGGACAGGGGTCCGGAGATACGCAGTATTTT
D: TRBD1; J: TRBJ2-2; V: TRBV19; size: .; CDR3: CASSASQDRGQVRELFF; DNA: TGTGCCAGTAGTGCATCCCAGGACAGGGGGCAAGTGAGGGAGCTGTTTTTT
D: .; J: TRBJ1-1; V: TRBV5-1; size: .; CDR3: CASSLRSGAKTEAFF; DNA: TGCGCCAGCAGCTTGAGGTCAGGGGCGAAAACTGAAGCTTTCTTT
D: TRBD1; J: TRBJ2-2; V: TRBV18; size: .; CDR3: CASSPGTEGFGTGELFF; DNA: TGTGCCAGCTCACCTGGGACAGAGGGCTTTGGGACCGGGGAGCTGTTTTTT
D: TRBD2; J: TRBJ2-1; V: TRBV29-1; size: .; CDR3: CSVEDWETGTSGSTYNEQFF; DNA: TGCAGCGTTGAAGATTGGGAGACCGGGACTAGCGGTTCAACCTACAATGAGCAGTTCTTC
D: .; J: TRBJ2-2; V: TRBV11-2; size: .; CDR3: CASSLGGGKNTGELFF; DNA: TGTGCCAGCAGCTTAGGTGGGGGGAAGAACACCGGGGAGCTGTTTTTT
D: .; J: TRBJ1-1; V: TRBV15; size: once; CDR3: CATSRQGGVNTEAFF; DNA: TGTGCCACCAGCAGGCAGGGCGGGGTGAACACTGAAGCTTTCTTT
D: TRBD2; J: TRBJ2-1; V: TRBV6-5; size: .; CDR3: CASSYLPGGTDEQFF; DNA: TGTGCCAGCAGTTACCTCCCGGGGGGGACGGATGAGCAGTTCTTC
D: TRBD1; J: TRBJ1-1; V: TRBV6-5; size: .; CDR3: CASSLRTGEAFF; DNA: TGTGCCAGCAGCCTCCGGACAGGTGAAGCTTTCTTT
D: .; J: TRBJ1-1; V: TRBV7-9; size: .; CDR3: CASSLGGVGTEAFF; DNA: TGTGCCAGCAGCTTAGGGGGGGTGGGCACTGAAGCTTTCTTT
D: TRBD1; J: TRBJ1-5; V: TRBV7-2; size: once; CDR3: CASGQGANQPQHF; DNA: TGTGCCAGCGGACAGGGGGCGAATCAGCCCCAGCATTTT
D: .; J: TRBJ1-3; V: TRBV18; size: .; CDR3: CASSRGGSAGNTIYF; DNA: TGTGCCAGCTCACGCGGAGGGTCGGCGGGAAACACCATATATTTT
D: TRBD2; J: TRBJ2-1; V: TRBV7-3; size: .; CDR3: CASSFGGDNEQFF; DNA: TGTGCCAGCAGCTTCGGGGGGGACAATGAGCAGTTCTTC
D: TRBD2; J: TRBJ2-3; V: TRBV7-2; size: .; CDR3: CASRAGRGGQDTQYF; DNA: TGTGCCAGCAGGGCGGGGCGGGGGGGCCAAGATACGCAGTATTTT
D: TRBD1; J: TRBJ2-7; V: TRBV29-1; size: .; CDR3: CSVEGTGDEQYF; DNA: TGCAGCGTTGAAGGTACAGGGGACGAGCAGTACTTC
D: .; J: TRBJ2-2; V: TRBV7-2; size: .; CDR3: CASSLGGVAATGELFF; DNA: TGTGCCAGCAGCTTAGGTGGAGTAGCGGCGACCGGGGAGCTGTTTTTT
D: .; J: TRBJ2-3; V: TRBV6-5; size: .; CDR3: CASRADGGPDTQYF; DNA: TGTGCCAGCAGGGCAGACGGGGGTCCAGATACGCAGTATTTT
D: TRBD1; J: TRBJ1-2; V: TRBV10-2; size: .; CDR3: CASSESGQVVSGYTF; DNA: TGCGCCAGCAGTGAGTCTGGACAGGTTGTCTCTGGCTACACCTTC
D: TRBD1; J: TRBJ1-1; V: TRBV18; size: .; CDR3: CASSSWTGDTEAFF; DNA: TGTGCCAGCTCATCGTGGACAGGGGACACTGAAGCTTTCTTT
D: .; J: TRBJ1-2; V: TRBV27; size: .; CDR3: CASTTKQGFERRDDYTF; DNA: TGTGCCAGCACCACCAAACAGGGATTCGAGCGTCGGGATGACTACACCTTC
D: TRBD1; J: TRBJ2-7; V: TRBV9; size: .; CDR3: CASSVGQGDYEQYF; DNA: TGTGCCAGCAGCGTGGGGCAGGGGGACTACGAGCAGTACTTC
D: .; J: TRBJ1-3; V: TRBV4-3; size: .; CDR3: CASSHAGSENTGNTIYF; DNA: TGCGCCAGCAGCCACGCAGGGTCCGAGAATACTGGAAACACCATATATTTT
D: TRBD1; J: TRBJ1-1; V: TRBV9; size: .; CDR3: CASSYQGGTEAFF; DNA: TGTGCCAGCAGCTACCAGGGGGGTACTGAAGCTTTCTTT